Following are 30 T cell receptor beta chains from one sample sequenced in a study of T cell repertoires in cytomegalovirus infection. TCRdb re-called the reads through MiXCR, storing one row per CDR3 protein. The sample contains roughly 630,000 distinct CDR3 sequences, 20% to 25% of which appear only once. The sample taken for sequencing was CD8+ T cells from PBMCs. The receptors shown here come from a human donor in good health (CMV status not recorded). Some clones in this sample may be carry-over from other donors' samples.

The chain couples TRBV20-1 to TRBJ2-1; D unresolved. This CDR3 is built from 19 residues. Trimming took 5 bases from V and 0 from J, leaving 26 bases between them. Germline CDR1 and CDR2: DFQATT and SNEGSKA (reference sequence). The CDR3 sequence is CSAPPVSPRPRSSYNEQFF. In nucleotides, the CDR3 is TGCAGTGCTCCCCCAGTCAGTCCCCGGCCCCGGAGCTCCTACAATGAGCAGTTCTTC.

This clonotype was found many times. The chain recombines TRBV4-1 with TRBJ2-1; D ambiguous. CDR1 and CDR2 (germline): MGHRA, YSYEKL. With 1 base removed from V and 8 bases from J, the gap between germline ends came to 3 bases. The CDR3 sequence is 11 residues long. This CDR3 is CASSQGDEQFF. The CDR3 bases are TGCGCCAGCAGCCAAGGGGATGAGCAGTTCTTC.

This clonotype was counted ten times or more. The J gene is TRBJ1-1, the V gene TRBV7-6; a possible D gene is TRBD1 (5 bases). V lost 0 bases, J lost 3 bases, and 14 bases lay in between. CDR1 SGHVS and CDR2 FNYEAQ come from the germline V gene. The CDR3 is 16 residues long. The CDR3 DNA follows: TGTGCCAGCAGCTTAGCGACGGCAGGGTGGGACACTGAAGCTTTCTTT. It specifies CASSLATAGWDTEAFF. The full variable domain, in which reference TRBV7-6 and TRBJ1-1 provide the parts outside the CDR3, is GAGVSQSPRYKVTKRGQDVALRCDPISGHVSLYWYRQALGQGPEFLTYFNYEAQQDKSGLPNDRFSAERPEGSISTLTIQRTEQRDSAMYRCASSLATAGWDTEAFFGQGTRLTVV.

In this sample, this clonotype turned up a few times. CDR3 in DNA: TGTGCCAGCAGCTTAATAGAACTAGCGGGGGGATACAATGAGCAGTTCTTC. Its translation is CASSLIELAGGYNEQFF. The chain recombines TRBV11-2 with TRBJ2-1, with 12 bases lining up with TRBD2. Unmatched junction bases numbered 6, after V lost 2 bases and J lost 4 bases. This CDR3 contains 17 residues. Per the germline V gene, CDR1 is SGHAT and CDR2 is FQNNGV.

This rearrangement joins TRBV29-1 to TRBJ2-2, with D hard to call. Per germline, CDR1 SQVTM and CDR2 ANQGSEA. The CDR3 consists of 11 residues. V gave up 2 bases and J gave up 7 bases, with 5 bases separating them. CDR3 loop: CSVEYDGELFF. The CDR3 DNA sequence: TGCAGCGTTGAATATGACGGGGAGCTGTTTTTT.

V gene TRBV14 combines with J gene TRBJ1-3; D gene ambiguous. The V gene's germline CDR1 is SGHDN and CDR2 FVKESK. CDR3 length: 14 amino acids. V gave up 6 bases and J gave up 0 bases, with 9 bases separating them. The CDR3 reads CASRDGNSGNTIYF. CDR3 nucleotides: TGTGCCAGCAGGGACGGTAACTCTGGAAACACCATATATTTT.

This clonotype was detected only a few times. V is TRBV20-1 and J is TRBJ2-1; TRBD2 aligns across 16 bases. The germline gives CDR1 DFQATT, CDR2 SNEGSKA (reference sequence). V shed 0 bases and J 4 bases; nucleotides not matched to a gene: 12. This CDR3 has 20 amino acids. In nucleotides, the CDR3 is TGCAGTGCTAGAGATTTGTGGGGGACTAGCGGGGGGGCCGAGTACAATGAGCAGTTCTTC. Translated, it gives CSARDLWGTSGGAEYNEQFF.

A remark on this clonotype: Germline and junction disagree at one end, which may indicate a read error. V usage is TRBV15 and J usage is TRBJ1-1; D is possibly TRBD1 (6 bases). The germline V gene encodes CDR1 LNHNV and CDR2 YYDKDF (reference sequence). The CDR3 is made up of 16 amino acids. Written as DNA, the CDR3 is TGTGCCACCAGCAGAGATCTAGGACAGTGGAACTCTGAAGCTTTCTTT. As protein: CATSRDLGQWNSEAFF. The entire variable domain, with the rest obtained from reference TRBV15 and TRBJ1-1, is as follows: DAMVIQNPRYQVTQFGKPVTLSCSQTLNHNVMYWYQQKSSQAPKLLFHYYDKDFNNEADTPDNFQSRRPNTSFCFLDIRSPGLGDTAMYLCATSRDLGQWNSEAFFGQGTRLTVV.

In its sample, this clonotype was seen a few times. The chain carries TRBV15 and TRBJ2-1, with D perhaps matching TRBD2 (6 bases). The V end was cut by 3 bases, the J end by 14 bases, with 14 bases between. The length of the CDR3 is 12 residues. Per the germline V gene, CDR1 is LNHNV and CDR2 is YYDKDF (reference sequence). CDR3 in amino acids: CATSSDRGAKFF. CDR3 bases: TGTGCCACCAGCAGTGACCGCGGGGCCAAGTTCTTC.

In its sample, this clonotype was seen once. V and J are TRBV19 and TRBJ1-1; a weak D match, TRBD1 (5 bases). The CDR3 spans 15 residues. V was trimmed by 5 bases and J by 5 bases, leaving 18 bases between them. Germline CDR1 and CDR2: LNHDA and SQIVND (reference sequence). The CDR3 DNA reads TGTGCCAGTAGTGTCCTAGTGGGGGGAGTTACTGAAGCTTTCTTT. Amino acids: CASSVLVGGVTEAFF.

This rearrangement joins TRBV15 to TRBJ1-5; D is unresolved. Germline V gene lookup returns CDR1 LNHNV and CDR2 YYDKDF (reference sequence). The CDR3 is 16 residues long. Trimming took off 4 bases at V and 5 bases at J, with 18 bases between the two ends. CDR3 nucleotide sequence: TGTGCCACCAGCATCGGGGAGGGATCTGGCTATCAGCCCCAGCATTTT. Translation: CATSIGEGSGYQPQHF.

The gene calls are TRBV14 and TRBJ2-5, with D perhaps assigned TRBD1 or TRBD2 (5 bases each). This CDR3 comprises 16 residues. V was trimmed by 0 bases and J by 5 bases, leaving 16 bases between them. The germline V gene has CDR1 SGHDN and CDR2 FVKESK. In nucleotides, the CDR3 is TGTGCCAGCAGCCAAGATCTGAGGGGACCGGGTGAGACCCAGTACTTC. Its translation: CASSQDLRGPGETQYF.

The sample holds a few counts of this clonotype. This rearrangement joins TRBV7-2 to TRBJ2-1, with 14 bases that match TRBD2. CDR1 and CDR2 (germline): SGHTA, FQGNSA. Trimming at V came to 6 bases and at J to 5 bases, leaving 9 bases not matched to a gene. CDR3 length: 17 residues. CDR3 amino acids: CASSRLAGGRGNNEQFF. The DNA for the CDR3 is TGTGCCAGCAGTCGACTAGCGGGGGGGCGGGGGAACAATGAGCAGTTCTTC.

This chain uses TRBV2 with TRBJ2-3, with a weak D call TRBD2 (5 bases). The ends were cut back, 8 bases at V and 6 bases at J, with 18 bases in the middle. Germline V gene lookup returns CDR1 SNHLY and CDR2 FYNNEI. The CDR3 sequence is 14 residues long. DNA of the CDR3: TGTGCCAGCTCGTCGCCCCTAGCTATGGATACGCAGTATTTT. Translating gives CASSSPLAMDTQYF. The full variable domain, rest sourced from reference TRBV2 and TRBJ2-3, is EPEVTQTPSHQVTQMGQEVILRCVPISNHLYFYWYRQILGQKVEFLVSFYNNEISEKSEIFDDQFSVERPDGSNFTLKIRSTKLEDSAMYFCASSSPLAMDTQYFGPGTRLTVL.

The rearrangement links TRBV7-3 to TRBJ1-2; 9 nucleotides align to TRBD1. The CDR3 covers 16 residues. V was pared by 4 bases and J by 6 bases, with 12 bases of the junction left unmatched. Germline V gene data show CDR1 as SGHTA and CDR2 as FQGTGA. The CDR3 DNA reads TGTGCCAGCAGCTCCCACCCAGGACAGGGGTTTAATGGCTACACCTTC. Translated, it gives CASSSHPGQGFNGYTF.

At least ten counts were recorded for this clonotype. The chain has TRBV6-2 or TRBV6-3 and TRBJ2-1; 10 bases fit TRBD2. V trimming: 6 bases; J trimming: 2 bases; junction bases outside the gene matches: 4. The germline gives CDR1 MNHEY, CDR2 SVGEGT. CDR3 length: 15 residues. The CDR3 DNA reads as TGTGCCAGCAGCTTGGGACTAGCGACCTACAATGAGCAGTTCTTC. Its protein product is CASSLGLATYNEQFF.

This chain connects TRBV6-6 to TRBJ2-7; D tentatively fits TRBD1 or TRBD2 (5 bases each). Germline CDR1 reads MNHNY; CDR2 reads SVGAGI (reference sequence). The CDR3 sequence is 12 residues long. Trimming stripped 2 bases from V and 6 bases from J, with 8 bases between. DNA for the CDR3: TGTGCCAGCAGTTACGGGGACGGCGAGCAGTACGTC. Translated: CASSYGDGEQYV.

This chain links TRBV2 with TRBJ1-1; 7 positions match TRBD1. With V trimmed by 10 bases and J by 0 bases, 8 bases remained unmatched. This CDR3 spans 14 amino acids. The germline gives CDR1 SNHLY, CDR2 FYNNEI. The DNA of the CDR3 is TGTGCCACCGGGACAGTCCTTTTGAACACTGAAGCTTTCTTT. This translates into CATGTVLLNTEAFF. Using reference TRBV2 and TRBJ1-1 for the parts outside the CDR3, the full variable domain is EPEVTQTPSHQVTQMGQEVILRCVPISNHLYFYWYRQILGQKVEFLVSFYNNEISEKSEIFDDQFSVERPDGSNFTLKIRSTKLEDSAMYFCATGTVLLNTEAFFGQGTRLTVV.

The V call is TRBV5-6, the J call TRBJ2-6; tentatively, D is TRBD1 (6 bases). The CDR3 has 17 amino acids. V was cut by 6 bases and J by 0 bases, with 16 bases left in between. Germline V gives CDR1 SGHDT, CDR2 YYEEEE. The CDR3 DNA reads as TGTGCCAGCACCTGGGACATGTTTGTCTCTGGGGCCAACGTCCTGACTTTC. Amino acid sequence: CASTWDMFVSGANVLTF. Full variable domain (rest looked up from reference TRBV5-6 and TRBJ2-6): DAGVTQSPTHLIKTRGQQVTLRCSPKSGHDTVSWYQQALGQGPQFIFQYYEEEERQRGNFPDRFSGHQFPNYSSELNVNALLLGDSALYLCASTWDMFVSGANVLTFGAGSRLTVL.

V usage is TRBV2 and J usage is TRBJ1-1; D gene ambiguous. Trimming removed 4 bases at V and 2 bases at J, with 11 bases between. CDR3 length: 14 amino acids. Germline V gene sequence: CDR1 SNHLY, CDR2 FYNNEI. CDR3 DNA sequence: TGTGCCAGCAGTGGAACGGACCCCAACACTGAAGCTTTCTTT. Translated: CASSGTDPNTEAFF.

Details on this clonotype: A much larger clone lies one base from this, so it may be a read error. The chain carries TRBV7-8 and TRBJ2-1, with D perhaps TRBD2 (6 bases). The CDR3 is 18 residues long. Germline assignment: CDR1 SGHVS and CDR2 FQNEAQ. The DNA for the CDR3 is TGTGCCAGCAGCTTAGCGACTTGGGAGACTAGAAATCACAATGGGCAGTTCTTC. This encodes CASSLATWETRNHNGQFF.

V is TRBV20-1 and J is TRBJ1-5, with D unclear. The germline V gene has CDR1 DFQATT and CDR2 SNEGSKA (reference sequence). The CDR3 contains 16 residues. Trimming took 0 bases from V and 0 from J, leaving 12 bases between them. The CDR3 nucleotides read TGCAGTGCTAGAGACGGCAGTGACTTTAGCAATCAGCCCCAGCATTTT. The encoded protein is CSARDGSDFSNQPQHF.

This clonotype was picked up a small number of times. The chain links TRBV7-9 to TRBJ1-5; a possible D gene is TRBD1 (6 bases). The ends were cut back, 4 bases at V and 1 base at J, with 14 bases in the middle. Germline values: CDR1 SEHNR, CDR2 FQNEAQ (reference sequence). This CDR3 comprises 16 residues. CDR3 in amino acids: CASSYSGQPSNQPQHF. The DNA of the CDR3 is TGTGCCAGCAGCTACTCCGGACAGCCGAGCAATCAGCCCCAGCATTTT.

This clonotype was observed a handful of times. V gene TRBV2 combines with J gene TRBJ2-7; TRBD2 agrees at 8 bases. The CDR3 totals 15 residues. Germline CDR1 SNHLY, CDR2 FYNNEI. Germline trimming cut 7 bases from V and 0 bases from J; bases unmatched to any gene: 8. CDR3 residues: CASKSAGGISYEQYV. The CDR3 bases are TGTGCCAGCAAATCGGCGGGGGGCATCTCCTACGAGCAGTACGTC.

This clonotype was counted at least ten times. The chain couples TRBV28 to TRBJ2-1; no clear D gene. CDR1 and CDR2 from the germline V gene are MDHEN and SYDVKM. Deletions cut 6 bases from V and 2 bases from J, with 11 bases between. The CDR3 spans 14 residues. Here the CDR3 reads CASRDTSPYNEQFF. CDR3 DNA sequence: TGTGCCAGCAGAGACACCTCTCCCTACAATGAGCAGTTCTTC.

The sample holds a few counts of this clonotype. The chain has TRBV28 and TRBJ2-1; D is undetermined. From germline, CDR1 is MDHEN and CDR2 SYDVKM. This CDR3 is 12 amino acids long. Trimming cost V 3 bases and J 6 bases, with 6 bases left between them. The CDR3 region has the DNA TGTGCCAGCAGTTTTTTCGGCAATGAGCAGTTCTTC. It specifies CASSFFGNEQFF. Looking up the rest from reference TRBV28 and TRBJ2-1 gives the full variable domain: DVKVTQSSRYLVKRTGEKVFLECVQDMDHENMFWYRQDPGLGLRLIYFSYDVKMKEKGDIPEGYSVSREKKERFSLILESASTNQTSMYLCASSFFGNEQFFGPGTRLTVL.

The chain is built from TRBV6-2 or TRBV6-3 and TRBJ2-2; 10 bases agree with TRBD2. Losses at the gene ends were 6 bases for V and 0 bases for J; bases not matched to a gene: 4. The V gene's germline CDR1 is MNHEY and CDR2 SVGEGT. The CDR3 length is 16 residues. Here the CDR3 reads CASRPSGGPNTGELFF. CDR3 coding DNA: TGTGCCAGCAGGCCTAGCGGGGGCCCGAACACCGGGGAGCTGTTTTTT.

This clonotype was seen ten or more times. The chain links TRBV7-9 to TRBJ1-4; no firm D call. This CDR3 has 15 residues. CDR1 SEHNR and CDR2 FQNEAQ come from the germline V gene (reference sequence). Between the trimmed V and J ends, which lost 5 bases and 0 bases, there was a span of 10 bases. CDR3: CASSREFATNEKLFF. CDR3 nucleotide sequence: TGTGCCAGCAGCAGGGAGTTCGCAACTAATGAAAAACTGTTTTTT.

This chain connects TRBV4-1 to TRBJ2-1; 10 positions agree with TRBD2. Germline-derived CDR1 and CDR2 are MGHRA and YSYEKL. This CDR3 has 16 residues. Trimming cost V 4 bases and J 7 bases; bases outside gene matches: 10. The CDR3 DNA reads TGCGCCAGCAGCCGGCCCAGCGGGGGGGCCGAAAATGAGCAGTTCTTC. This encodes CASSRPSGGAENEQFF.

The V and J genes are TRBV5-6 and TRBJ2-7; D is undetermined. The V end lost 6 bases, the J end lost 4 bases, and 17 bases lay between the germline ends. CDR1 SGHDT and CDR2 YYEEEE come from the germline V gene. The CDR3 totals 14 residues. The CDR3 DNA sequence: TGTGCCAGCAATGAGGCCACACGAAATTACGAGCAGTACGTC. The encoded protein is CASNEATRNYEQYV.